This TCR beta chain was documented in a study of T cells in Graves' hyperthyroidism and ophthalmopathy. The CDR3 covers 14 residues. The V end was cut by 4 bases, the J end by 0 bases, with 7 bases between. CDR1 and CDR2 (germline): SEHNR, FQNEAQ (reference sequence). This clonotype turned up a few times. Its antigen is undetermined. Amplified TCR beta CDR3 regions derived from RNA transcripts. Researchers ran a first-round RT-PCR on the TCR CDR3 using the HTBI primer set. TCRdb reanalysed the multiplex PCR reads using MiXCR and keeps one entry per CDR3 protein. Among 500,000 to 550,000 distinct CDR3 sequences listed, just under 20% were seen once. The study, taken as a whole, reports: Before onset, ophthalmopathy was predicted by the model a median around 6 months earlier.

This sample holds PBMCs from roughly 10 ml fresh peripheral blood. This TCR came from a man aged 35 to 55 with Graves' ophthalmopathy. Sequenced: blood. The V call is TRBV7-9, the J call TRBJ2-4; no definite D call. Here the CDR3 DNA reads TGTGCCAGCAGCTCCCTTCTAGCCAAAAACATTCAGTACTTC. It is translated as CASSSLLAKNIQYF.